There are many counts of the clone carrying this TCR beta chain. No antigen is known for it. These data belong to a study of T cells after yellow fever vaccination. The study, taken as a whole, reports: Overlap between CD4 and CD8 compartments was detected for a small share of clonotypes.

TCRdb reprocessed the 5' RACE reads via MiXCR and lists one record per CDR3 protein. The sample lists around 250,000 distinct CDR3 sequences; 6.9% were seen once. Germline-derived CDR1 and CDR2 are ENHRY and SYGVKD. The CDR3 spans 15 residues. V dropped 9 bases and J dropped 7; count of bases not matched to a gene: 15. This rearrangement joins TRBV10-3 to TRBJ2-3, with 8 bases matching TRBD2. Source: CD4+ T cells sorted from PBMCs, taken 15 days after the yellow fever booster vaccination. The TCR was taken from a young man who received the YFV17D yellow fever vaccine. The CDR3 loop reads CAIGPGAGEGYTQYF. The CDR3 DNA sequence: TGTGCCATTGGCCCGGGAGCGGGAGAGGGATATACGCAGTATTTT.